Sequencing of this T cell receptor beta chain was carried out in a study of vaccination and CD4 T cells after COVID-19. Looking at the study overall: Two of the convalescents were Hispanic, and the group consisted of six males and four females. Stimulation used overlapping spike peptides from SARS-CoV-2, HCoV-NL63, HCoV-OC43 and HCoV-229E.

With the Oncomine TCR Beta short-read assay, DNA from cultured CD4+ T cells was sequenced. TCRdb used MiXCR to reprocess the PCR reads, holding one entry per CDR3 protein. Among 10,000 to 15,000 distinct CDR3 sequences listed, 40% to 55% were seen once. The CDR3 totals 11 residues. V was clipped by 5 bases and J by 8 bases, with 9 bases between them. In germline, CDR1 is MDHEN, CDR2 SYDVKM. Concerning this clonotype itself: No antigen is known for it.

The treatment: approximately 9-day PBMC culture with coronavirus spike peptide pools or control peptides (ViraFEST assay). Via ViraFEST, peptide pools expanded antigen-specific T cells before TCR sequencing. PBMC cultures, at under 2.5 million cells per well, received approximately 9.1 IU/ml IL-2 and 8 to 10 ug/ml peptide pools. The receptor was derived from a human donor who had recovered from COVID-19. The input for sequencing was CD4+ T cells from blood, cultured in vitro, taken before SARS-CoV-2 vaccination. The rearrangement uses TRBV28 and TRBJ1-2; D unclear. In DNA form, the CDR3 reads TGTGCCAGCAGTGGGCCTAGGGGCTACACCTTC. Its translation: CASSGPRGYTF.